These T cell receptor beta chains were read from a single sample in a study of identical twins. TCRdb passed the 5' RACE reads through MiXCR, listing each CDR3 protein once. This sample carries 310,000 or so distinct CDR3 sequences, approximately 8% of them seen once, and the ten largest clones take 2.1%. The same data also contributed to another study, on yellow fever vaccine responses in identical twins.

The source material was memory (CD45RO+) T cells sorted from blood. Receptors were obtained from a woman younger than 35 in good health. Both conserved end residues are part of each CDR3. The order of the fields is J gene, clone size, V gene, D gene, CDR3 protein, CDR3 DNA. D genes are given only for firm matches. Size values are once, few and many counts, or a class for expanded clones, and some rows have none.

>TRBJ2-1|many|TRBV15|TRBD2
CATSALAGGYNEQFF
TGTGCCACCAGCGCTCTAGCGGGAGGATACAATGAGCAGTTCTTC
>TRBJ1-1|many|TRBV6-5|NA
CASTSLPGTANTEAFF
TGTGCCAGCACCTCATTGCCCGGGACCGCGAACACTGAAGCTTTCTTT
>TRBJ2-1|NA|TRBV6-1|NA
CATKGLINEQFF
TGTGCCACCAAGGGCCTGATCAATGAGCAGTTCTTC
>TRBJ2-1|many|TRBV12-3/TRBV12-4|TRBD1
CASSSGQADGWDEQFF
TGTGCCAGCAGCTCGGGACAGGCCGACGGGTGGGATGAGCAGTTCTTC
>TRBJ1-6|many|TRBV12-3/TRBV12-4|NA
CASSLGGGPLHF
TGTGCCAGCAGTTTGGGGGGAGGACCCCTCCACTTT
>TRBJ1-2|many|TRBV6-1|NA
CASSELQKRSYGYTF
TGTGCCAGCAGTGAATTACAAAAAAGGTCCTATGGCTACACCTTC
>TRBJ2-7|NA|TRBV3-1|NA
CASSPPRLVSGSYEQYF
TGTGCCAGCAGTCCGCCAAGATTGGTCAGCGGCTCCTACGAGCAGTACTTC
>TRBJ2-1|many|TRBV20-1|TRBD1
CSARDQDRGEYNEQFF
TGCAGTGCTAGAGACCAGGACAGGGGCGAGTACAATGAGCAGTTCTTC
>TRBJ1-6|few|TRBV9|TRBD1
CASATGTGNNSPLHF
TGTGCCAGCGCCACGGGGACAGGGAATAATTCACCCCTCCACTTT
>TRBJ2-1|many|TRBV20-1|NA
CSAREKRTTRFHEQFF
TGCAGTGCTAGAGAGAAGCGCACCACCCGATTTCACGAGCAGTTCTTC
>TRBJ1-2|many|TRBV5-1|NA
CASSPPANYGYTF
TGCGCCAGCAGTCCTCCGGCTAACTATGGCTACACCTTC
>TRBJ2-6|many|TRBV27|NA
CASSSVSTGANVLTF
TGTGCCAGCAGTTCGGTATCCACTGGGGCCAACGTCCTGACTTTC
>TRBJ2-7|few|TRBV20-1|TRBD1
CSARGGGQGPSYEQYF
TGCAGTGCTAGGGGGGGGGGACAGGGCCCTTCCTACGAGCAGTACTTC
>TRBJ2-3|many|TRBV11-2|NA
CASSEQSGSDRGTQYF
TGTGCCAGCAGCGAGCAGTCGGGCAGTGATAGAGGTACGCAGTATTTT
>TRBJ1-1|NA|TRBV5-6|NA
CASSYPGANTEAFF
TGTGCCAGCAGCTACCCCGGGGCGAACACTGAAGCTTTCTTT
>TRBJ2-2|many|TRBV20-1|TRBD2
CSARSGTSGNTGELFF
TGCAGTGCTAGGTCCGGGACTAGCGGAAACACCGGGGAGCTGTTTTTT
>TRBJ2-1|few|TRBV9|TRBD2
CASSVGGIAGARDEQFF
TGTGCCAGCAGCGTAGGAGGGATAGCGGGAGCTAGAGATGAGCAGTTCTTC
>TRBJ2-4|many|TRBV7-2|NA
CASSLPRAKNIQYF
TGTGCCAGCAGCCTCCCCCGAGCCAAAAACATTCAGTACTTC
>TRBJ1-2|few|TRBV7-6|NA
CASSLDTGAYGYTF
TGTGCCAGCAGCTTAGATACAGGAGCCTATGGCTACACCTTC
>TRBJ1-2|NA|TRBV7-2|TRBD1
CASSKDRGLYGYTF
TGTGCCAGCAGCAAGGACAGGGGGCTCTATGGCTACACCTTC
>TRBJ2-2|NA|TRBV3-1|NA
CASSQVTDRITGELFF
TGTGCCAGCAGCCAAGTTACGGATCGGATCACCGGGGAGCTGTTTTTT
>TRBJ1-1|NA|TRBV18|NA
CASSPEGNTEAFF
TGTGCCAGCTCACCGGAGGGGAACACTGAAGCTTTCTTT
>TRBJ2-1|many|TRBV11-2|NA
CASSGFHEQFF
TGTGCCAGCAGTGGTTTCCATGAGCAGTTCTTC
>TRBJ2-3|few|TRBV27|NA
CASSPLDGGKDTQYF
TGTGCCAGCAGCCCTCTCGACGGGGGAAAGGATACGCAGTATTTT
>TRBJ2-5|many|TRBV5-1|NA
CASRQTWAGQETQYF
TGCGCCAGCAGACAAACCTGGGCGGGACAAGAGACCCAGTACTTC
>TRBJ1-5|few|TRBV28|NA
CASSSLERAQHF
TGTGCCAGCAGTTCCCTAGAGCGGGCCCAGCATTTT
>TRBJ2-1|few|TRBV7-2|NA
CASSFWTASYNEQFF
TGTGCCAGCAGCTTTTGGACAGCTTCTTACAATGAGCAGTTCTTC
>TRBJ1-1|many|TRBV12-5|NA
CASGPTSGLGMAEAFF
TGTGCTAGTGGACCGACTTCGGGGTTGGGGATGGCTGAAGCTTTCTTT
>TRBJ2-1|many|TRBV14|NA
CASSQDLLAGYYNEQFF
TGTGCCAGCAGCCAAGATCTACTAGCCGGTTACTACAATGAGCAGTTCTTC
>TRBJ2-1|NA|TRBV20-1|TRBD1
CCARDRDRGIKRSYNEQFF
TGCTGTGCTAGAGACCGGGACAGGGGGATTAAACGCTCCTACAATGAGCAGTTCTTC
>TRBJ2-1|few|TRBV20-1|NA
CSAPNEGGNFYNEQFF
TGCAGTGCTCCAAACGAGGGCGGGAATTTTTACAATGAGCAGTTCTTC
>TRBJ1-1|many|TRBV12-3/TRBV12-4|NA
CASSLITEGTEAFF
TGTGCCAGCAGTTTAATTACAGAAGGTACTGAAGCTTTCTTT
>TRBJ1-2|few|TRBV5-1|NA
CASSLARTGDGYTF
TGCGCCAGCAGCTTGGCCCGAACGGGAGATGGCTACACCTTC
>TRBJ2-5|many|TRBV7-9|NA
CASSLNSNDGETQYF
TGTGCCAGCAGCTTAAATTCGAACGACGGGGAGACCCAGTACTTC
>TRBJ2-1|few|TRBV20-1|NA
CSASSFEGRGHNEQFF
TGCAGTGCTAGTTCCTTTGAGGGGCGGGGACACAATGAGCAGTTCTTC
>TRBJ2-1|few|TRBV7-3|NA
CASSLNLYNEQFF
TGTGCCAGCAGCTTAAACTTGTACAATGAGCAGTTCTTC
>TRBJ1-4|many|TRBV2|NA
CASSIQGIATNEKLFF
TGTGCCAGCAGTATACAGGGAATTGCAACTAATGAAAAACTGTTTTTT
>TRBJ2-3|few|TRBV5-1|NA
CASSSARITDTQYF
TGCGCCAGCAGCTCGGCGAGAATCACAGATACGCAGTATTTT
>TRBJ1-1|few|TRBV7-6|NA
CASSLGFAGLSSTEAFF
TGTGCCAGCAGCTTAGGGTTCGCCGGGCTCTCATCGACTGAAGCTTTCTTT
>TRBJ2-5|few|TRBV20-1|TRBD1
CSAPRSGTGGKETQYF
TGCAGTGCTCCGCGGTCCGGGACAGGGGGTAAAGAGACCCAGTACTTC